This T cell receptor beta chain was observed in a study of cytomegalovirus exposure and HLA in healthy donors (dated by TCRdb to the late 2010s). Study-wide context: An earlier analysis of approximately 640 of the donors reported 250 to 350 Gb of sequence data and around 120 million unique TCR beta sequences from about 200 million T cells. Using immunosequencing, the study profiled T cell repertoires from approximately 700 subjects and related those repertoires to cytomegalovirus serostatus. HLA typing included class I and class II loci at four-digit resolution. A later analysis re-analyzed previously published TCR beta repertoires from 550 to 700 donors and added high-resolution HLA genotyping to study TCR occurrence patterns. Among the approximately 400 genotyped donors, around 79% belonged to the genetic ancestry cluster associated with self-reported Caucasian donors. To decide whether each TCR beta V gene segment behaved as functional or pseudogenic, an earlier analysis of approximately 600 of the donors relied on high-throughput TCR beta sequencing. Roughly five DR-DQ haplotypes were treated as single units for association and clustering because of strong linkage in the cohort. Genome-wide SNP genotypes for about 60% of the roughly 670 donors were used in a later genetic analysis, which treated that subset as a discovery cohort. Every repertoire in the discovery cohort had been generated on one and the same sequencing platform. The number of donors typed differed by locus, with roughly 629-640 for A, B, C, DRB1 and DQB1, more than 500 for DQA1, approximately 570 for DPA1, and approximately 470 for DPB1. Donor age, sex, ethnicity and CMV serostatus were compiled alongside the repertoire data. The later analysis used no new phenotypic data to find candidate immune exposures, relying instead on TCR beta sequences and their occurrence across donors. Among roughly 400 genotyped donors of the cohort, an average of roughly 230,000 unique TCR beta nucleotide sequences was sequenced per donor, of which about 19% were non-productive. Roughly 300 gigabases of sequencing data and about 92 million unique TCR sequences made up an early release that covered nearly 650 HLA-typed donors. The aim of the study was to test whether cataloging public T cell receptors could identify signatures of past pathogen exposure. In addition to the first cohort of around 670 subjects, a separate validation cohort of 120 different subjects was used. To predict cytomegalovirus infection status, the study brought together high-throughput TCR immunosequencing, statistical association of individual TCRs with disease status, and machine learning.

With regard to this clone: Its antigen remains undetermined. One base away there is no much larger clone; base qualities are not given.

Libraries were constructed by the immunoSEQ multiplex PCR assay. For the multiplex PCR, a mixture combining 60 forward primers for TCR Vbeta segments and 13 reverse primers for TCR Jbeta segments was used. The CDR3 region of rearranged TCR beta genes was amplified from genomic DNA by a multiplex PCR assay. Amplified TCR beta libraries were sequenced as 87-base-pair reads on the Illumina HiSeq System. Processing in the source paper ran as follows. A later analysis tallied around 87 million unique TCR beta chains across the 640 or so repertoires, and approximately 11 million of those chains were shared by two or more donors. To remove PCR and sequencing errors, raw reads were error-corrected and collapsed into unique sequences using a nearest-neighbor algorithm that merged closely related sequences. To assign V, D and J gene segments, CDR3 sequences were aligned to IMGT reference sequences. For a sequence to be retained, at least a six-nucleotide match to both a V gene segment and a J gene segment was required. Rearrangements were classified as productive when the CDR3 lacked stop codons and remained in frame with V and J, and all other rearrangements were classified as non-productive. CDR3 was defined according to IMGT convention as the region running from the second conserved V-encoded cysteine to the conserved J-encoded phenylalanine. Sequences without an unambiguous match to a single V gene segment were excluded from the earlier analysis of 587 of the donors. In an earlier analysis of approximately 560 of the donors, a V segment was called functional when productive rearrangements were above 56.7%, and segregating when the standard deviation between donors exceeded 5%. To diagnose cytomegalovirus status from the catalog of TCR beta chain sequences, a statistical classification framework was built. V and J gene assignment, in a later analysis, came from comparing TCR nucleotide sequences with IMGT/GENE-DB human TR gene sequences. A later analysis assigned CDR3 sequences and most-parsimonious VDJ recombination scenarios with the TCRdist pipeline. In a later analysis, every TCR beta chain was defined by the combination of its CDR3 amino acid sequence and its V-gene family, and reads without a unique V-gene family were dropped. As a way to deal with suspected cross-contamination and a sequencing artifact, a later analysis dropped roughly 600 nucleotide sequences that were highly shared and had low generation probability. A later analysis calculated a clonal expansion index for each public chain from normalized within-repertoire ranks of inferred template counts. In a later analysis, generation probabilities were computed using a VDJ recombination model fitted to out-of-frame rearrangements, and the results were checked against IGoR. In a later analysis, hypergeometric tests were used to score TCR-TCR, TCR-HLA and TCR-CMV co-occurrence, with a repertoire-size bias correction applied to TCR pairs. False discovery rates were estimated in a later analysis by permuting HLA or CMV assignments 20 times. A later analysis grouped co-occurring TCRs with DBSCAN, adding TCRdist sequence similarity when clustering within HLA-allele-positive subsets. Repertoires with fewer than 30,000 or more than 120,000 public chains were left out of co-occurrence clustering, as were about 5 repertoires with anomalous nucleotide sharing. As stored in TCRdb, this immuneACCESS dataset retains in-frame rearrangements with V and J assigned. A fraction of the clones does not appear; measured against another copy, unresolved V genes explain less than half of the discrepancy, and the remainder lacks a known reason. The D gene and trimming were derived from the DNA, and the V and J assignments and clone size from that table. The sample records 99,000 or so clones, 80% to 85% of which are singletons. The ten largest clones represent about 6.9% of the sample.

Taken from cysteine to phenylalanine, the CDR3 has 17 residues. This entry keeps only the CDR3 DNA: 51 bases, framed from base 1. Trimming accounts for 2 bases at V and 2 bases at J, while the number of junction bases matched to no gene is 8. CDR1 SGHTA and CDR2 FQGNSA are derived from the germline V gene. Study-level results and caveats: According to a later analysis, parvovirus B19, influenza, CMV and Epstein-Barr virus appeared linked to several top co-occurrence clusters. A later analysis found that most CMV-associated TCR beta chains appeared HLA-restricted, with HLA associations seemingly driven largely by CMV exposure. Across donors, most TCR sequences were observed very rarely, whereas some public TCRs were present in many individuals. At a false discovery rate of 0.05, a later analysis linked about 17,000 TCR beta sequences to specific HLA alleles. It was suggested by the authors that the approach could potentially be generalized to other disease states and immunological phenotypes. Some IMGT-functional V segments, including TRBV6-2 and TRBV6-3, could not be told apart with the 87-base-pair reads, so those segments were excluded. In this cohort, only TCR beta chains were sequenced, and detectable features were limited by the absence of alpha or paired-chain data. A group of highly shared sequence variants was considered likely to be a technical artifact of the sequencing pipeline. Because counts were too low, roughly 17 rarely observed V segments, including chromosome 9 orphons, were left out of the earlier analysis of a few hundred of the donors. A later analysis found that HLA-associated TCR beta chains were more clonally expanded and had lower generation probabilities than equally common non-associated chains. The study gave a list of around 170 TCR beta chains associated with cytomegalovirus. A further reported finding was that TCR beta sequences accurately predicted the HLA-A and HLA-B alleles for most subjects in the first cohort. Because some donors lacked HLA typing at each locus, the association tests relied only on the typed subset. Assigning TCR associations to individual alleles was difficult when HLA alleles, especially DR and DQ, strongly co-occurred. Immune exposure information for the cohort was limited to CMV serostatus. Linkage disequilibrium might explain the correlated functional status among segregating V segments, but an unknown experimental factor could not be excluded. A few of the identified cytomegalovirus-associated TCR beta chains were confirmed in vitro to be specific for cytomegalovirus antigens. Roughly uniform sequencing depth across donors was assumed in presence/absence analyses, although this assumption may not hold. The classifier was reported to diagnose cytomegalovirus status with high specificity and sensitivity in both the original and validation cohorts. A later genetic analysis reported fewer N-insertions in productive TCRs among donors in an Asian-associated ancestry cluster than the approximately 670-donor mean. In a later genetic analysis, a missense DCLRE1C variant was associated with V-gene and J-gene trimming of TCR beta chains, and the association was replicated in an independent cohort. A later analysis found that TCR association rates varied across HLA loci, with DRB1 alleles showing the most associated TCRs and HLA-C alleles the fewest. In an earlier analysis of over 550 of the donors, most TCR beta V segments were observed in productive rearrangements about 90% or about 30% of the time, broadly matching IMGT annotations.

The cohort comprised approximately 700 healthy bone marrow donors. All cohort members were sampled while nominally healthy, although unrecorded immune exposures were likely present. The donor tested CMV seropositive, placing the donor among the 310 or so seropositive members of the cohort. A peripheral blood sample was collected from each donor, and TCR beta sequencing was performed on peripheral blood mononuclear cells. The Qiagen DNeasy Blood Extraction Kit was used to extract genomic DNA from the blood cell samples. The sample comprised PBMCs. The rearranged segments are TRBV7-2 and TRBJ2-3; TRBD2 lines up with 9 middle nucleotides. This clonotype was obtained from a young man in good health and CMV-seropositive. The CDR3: CASSLTELAGYTDTQYF. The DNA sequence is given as TGTGCCAGCAGCTTAACGGAACTAGCGGGTTACACAGATACGCAGTATTTT.